This TCR beta chain stems from a study of T cells in Graves' hyperthyroidism and ophthalmopathy. Overall study findings and caveats: Ophthalmopathy was told apart from stable hyperthyroidism by a 13 V-J model.

TCR beta CDR3 regions were amplified from RNA transcripts. HTBI primers were used for first-round RT-PCR of the TCR CDR3. Each CDR3 protein is one row after TCRdb ran MiXCR on the multiplex PCR reads. Here the sample spans about 420,000 distinct CDR3 sequences, approximately 14% being singletons. Thyroid ultrasound and orbital computed tomography, with clinical symptoms and serum thyroxine and TRAb, informed diagnoses. The sample holds many counts of this clonotype. Its matching antigen is unknown. The CDR3 covers 16 residues. V lost 6 bases to trimming and J lost 1 base; unmatched junction nucleotides: 8. The germline gives CDR1 SEHNR, CDR2 FQNEAQ (reference sequence).

The sample comprised blood. The chain couples TRBV7-9 to TRBJ2-2; 7 bases are a match to TRBD1. This TCR came from a woman aged 18-29 years with Graves' hyperthyroidism. In DNA form, the CDR3 reads TGTGCCAGCAGGACTCGGGACAGACTGAACACCGGGGAGCTGTTTTTT. The encoded protein is CASRTRDRLNTGELFF.